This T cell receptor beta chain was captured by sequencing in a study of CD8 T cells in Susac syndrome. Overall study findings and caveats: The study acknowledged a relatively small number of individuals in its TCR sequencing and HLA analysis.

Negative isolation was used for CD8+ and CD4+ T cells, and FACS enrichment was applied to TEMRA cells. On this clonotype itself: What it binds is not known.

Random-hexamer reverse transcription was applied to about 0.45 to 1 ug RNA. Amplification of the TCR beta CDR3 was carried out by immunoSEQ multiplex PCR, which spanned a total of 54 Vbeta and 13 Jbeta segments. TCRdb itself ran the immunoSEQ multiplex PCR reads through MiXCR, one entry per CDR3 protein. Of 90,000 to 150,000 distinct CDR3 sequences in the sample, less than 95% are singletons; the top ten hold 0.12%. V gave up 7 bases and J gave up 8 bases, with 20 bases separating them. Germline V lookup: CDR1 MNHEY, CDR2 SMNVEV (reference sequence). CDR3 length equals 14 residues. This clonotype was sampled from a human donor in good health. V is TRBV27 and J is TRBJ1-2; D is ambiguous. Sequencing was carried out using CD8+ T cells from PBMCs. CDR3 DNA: TGTGCCAGCACCCCGCGAAGTACAACGAGGGGCTACACCTTC. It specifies CASTPRSTTRGYTF.